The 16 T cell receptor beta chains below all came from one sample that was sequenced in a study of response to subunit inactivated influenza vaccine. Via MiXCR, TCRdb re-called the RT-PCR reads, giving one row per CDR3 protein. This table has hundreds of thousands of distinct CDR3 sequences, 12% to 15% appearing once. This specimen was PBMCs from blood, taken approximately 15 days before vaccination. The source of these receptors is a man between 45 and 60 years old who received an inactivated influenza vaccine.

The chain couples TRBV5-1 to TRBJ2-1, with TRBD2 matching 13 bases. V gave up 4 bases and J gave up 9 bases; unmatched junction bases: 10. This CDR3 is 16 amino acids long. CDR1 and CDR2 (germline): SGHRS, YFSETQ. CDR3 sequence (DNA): TGCGCCAGCAGCGGAAGGACTAGCGGGGGCCGAGGTGAGCAGTTCTTC. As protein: CASSGRTSGGRGEQFF. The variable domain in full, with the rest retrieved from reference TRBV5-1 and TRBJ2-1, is KAGVTQTPRYLIKTRGQQVTLSCSPISGHRSVSWYQQTPGQGLQFLFEYFSETQRNKGNFPGRFSGRQFSNSRSEMNVSTLELGDSALYLCASSGRTSGGRGEQFFGPGTRLTVL.

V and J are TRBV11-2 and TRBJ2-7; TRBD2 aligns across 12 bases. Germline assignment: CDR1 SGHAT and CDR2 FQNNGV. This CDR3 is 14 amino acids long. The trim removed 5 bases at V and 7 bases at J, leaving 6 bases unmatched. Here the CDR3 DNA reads TGTGCCAGCAGCCCTAGCGGGAGGGCGAGTGAGCAGTACTTC. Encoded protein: CASSPSGRASEQYF.

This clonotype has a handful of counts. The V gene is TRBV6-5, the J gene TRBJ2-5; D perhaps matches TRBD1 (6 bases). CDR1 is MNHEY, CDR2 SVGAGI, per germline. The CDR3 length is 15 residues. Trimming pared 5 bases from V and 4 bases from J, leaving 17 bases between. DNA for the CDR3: TGTGCCAGCAGTCGTACTCCAGGGGCGGGAGAGACCCAGTACTTC. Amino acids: CASSRTPGAGETQYF.

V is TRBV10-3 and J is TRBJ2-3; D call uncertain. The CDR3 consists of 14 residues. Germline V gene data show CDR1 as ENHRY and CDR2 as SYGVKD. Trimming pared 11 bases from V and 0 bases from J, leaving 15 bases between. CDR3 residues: CASWAAGSTDTQYF. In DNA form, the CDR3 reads TGTGCCTCCTGGGCGGCAGGTAGCACAGATACGCAGTATTTT.

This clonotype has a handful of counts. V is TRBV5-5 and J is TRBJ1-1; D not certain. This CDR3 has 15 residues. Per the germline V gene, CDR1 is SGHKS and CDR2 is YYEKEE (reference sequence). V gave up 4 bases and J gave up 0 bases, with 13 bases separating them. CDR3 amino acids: CASSVSSQMNTEAFF. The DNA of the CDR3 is TGTGCCAGCAGCGTTAGTTCACAAATGAACACTGAAGCTTTCTTT.

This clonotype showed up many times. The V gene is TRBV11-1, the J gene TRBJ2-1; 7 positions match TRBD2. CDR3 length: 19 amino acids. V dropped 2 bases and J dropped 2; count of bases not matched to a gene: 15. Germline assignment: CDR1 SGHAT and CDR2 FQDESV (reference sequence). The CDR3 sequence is CASSLSFLRRRGTYNEQFF. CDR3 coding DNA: TGTGCCAGCAGCTTATCGTTTTTACGTCGGCGGGGGACCTACAATGAGCAGTTCTTC.

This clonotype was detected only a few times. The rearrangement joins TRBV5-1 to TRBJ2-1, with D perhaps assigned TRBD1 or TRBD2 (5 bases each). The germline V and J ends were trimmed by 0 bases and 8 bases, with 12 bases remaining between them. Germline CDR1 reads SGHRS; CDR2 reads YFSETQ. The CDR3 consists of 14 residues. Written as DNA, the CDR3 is TGCGCCAGCAGCTTGGTTCAGGGAGTGGATGAGCAGTTCTTC. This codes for CASSLVQGVDEQFF.

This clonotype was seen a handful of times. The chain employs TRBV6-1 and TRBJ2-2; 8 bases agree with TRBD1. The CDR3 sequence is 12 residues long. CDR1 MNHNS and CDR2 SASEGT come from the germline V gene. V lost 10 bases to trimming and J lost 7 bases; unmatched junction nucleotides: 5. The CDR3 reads CATYRGDGELFF. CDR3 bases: TGTGCCACCTACAGGGGGGACGGGGAGCTGTTTTTT.

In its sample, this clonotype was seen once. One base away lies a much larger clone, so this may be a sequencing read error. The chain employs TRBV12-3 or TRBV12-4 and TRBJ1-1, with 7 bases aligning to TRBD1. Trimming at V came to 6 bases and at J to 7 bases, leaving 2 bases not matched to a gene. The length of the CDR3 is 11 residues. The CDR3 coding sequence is TGTGCCAGCAGCCAGGGGGTTGAAGCTTTCTTT. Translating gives CASSQGVEAFF.

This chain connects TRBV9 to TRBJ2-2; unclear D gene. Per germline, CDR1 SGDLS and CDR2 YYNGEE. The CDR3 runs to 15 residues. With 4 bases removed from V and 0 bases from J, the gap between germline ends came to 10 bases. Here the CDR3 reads CASSPTRSNTGELFF. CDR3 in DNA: TGTGCCAGCAGCCCTACCCGTTCGAACACCGGGGAGCTGTTTTTT. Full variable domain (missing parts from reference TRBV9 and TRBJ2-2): DSGVTQTPKHLITATGQRVTLRCSPRSGDLSVYWYQQSLDQGLQFLIQYYNGEERAKGNILERFSAQQFPDLHSELNLSSLELGDSALYFCASSPTRSNTGELFFGEGSRLTVL.

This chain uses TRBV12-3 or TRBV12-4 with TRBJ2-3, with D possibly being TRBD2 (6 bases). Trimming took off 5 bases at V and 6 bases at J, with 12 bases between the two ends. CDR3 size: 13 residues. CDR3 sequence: CASSRPGADTQYF. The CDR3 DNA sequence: TGTGCCAGCAGTCGACCGGGAGCCGATACGCAGTATTTT.

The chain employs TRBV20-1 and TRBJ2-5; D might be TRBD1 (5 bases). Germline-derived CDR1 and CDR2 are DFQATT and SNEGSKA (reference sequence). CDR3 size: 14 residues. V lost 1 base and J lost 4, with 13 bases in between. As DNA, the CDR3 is TGCAGTGCTAGAGCCAGGGTGGATTCAGAGACCCAGTACTTC. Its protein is CSARARVDSETQYF.

The CDR3 DNA is TGTGCCAGCAGTCAATACCGTAGCACAGATACGCAGTATTTT. Amino acid sequence: CASSQYRSTDTQYF. V and J are TRBV6-1 and TRBJ2-3; D remains unclear. The CDR3 is made up of 14 amino acids. Germline assignment: CDR1 MNHNS and CDR2 SASEGT. V lost 5 bases, J lost 0 bases, and 9 bases lay in between.

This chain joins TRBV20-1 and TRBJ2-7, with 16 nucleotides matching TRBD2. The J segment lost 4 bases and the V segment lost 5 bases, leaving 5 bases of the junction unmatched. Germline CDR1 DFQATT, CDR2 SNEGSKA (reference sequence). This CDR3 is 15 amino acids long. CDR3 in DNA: TGCAGTGCTCGGGGACTAGCGGGAGGGCCATACGAGCAGTACTTC. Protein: CSARGLAGGPYEQYF.

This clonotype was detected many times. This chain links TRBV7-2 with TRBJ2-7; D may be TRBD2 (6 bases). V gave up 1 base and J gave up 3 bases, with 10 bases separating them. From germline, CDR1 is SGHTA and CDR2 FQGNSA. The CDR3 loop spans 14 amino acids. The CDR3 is CASSLVGGNYEQYF. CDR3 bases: TGTGCCAGCAGCTTAGTCGGGGGTAACTACGAGCAGTACTTC.

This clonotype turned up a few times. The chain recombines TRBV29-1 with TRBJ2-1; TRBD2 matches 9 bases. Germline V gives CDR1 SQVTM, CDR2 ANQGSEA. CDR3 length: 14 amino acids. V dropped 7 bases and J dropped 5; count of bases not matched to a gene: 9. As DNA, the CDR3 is TGCAGCGCGAAAGCGGGGGGCTTTAACAATGAGCAGTTCTTC. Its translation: CSAKAGGFNNEQFF.